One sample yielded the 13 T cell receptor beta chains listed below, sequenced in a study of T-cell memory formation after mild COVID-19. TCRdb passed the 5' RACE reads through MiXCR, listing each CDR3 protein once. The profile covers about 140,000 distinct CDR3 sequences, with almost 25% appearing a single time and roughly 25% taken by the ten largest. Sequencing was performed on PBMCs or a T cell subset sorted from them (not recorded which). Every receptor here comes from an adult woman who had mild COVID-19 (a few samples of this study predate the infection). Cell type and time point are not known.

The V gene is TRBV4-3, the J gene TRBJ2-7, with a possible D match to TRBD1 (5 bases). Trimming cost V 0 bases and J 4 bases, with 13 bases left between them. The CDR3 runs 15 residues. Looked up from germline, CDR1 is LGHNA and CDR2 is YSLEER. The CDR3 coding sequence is TGCGCCAGCAGCCAAGATCAGGGTTTCACATACGAGCAGTACTTC. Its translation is CASSQDQGFTYEQYF.

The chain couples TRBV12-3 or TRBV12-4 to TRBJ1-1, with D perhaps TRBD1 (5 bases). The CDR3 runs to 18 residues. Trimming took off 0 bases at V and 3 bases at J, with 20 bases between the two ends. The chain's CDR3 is CASSLAHLKGDSDTEAFF. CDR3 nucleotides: TGTGCCAGCAGTTTAGCGCACCTAAAAGGGGATTCGGACACTGAAGCTTTCTTT.

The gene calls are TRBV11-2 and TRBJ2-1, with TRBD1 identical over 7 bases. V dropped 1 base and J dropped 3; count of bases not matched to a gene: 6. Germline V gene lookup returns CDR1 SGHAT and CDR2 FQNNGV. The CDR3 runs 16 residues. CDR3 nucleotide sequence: TGTGCCAGCAGCTTAGGGCCAGGGGGTATCTACAATGAGCAGTTCTTC. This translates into CASSLGPGGIYNEQFF.

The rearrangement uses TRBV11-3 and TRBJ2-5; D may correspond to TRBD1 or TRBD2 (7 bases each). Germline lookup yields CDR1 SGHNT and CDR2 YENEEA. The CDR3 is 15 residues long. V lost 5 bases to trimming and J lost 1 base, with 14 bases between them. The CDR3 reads CASSPTRGGQETQYF. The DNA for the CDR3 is TGTGCCAGCAGCCCTACCAGGGGGGGCCAAGAGACCCAGTACTTC.

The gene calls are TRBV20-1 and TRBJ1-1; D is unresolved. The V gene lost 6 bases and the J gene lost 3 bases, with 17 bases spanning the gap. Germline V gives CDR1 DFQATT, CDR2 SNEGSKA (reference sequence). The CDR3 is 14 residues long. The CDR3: CSARAYSGDTEAFF. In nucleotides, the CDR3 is TGCAGTGCCCGAGCCTATAGCGGGGACACTGAAGCTTTCTTT.

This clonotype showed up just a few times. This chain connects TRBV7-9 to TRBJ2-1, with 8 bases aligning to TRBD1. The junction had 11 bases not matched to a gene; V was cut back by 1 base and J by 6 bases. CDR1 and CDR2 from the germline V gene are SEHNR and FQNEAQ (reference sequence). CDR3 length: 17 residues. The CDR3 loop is CASSLVSDREGGNEQFF. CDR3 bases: TGTGCCAGCAGCTTAGTCTCGGACAGGGAAGGGGGCAATGAGCAGTTCTTC.

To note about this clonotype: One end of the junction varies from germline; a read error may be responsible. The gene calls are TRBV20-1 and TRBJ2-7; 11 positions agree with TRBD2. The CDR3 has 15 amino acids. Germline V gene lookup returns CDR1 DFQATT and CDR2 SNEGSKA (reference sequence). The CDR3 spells CSARGVGLAAYEQYF. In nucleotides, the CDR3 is TGCAGTGCAAGAGGGGTGGGACTAGCGGCCTACGAGCAGTACTTC.

CDR3 sequence reads: CASSHSQASGTYYEQYF. The CDR3 region has the DNA TGTGCCAGCAGCCATTCCCAGGCTAGCGGGACCTACTACGAGCAGTACTTC. The chain couples TRBV4-2 to TRBJ2-7, with TRBD2 matching over 9 bases. Germline assignment: CDR1 LGHNA and CDR2 YNFKEQ. This CDR3 has 17 amino acids. V was clipped by 3 bases and J by 3 bases; unmatched bases: 12.

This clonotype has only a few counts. The CDR3 region is CASSQDGVRTDTQYF. CDR3 coding DNA: TGTGCCAGCAGCCAAGATGGAGTGCGCACAGATACGCAGTATTTT. The chain links TRBV4-2 to TRBJ2-3; no definite D call. Trimming took off 0 bases at V and 1 base at J, with 8 bases between the two ends. CDR1 is LGHNA and CDR2 is YNFKEQ in the germline V gene. The CDR3 covers 15 residues.

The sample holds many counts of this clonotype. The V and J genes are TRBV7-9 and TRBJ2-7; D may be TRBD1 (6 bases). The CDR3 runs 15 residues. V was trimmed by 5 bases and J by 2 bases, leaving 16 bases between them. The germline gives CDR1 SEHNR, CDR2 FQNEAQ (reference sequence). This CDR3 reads CASSPTDRWPYEQYF. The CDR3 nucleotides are TGTGCCAGCAGCCCCACGGACAGATGGCCCTACGAGCAGTACTTC.

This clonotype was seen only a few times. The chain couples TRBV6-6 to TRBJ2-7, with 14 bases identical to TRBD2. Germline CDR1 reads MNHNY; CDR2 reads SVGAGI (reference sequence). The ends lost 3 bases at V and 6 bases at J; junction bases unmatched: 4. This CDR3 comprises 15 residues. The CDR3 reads CASSYGTSGSSEQYF. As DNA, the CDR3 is TGTGCCAGCAGTTATGGGACTAGCGGGAGTAGCGAGCAGTACTTC.

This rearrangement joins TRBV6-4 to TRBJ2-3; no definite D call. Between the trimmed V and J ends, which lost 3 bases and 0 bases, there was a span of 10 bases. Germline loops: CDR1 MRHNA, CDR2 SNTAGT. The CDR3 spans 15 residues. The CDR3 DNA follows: TGTGCCAGCAGTGAATCGGCAGGAAGCACAGATACGCAGTATTTT. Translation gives CASSESAGSTDTQYF.

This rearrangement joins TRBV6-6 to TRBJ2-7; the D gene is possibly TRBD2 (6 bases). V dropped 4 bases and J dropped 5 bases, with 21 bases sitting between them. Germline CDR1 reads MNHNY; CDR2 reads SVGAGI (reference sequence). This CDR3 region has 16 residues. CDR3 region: CASSSTSVSPGDEQYF. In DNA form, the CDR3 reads TGTGCCAGCAGTTCCACTTCGGTGAGCCCGGGGGACGAGCAGTACTTC.